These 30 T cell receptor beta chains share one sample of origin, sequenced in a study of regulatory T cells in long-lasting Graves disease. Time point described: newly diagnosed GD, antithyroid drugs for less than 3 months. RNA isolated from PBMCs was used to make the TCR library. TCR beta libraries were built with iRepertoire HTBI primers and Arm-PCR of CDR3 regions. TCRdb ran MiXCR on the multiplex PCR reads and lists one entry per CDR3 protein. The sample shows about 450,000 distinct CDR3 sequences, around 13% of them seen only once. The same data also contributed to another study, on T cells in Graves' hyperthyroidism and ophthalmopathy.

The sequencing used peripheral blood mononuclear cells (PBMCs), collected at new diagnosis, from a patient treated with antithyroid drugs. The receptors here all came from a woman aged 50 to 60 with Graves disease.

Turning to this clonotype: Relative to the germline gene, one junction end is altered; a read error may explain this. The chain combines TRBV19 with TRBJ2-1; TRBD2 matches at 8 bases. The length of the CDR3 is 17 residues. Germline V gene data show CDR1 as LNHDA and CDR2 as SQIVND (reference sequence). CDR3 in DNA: TGTACCAGTAGTATCCCCGGGAGGGACGGGTCCTACAATGAGCAGTTCTTC. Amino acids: CTSSIPGRDGSYNEQFF.

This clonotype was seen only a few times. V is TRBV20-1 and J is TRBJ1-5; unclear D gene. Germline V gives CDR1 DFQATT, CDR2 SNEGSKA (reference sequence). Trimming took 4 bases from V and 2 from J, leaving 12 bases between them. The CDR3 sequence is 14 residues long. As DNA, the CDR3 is TGCAGTGCTACGGACCGTTCTGGCAATCAGCCCCAGCATTTT. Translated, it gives CSATDRSGNQPQHF.

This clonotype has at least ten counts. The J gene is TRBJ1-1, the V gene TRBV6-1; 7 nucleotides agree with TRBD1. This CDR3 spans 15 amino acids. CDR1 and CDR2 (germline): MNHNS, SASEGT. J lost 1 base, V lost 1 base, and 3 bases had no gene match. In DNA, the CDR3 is TGTGCCAGCAGTGAAGGACAGGGCGCGAACACTGAAGCTTTCTTT. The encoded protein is CASSEGQGANTEAFF.

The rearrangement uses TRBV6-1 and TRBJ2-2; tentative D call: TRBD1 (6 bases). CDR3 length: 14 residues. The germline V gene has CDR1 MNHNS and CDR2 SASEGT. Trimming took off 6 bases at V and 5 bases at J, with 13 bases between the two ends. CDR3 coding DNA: TGTGCCAGCAGGCAGGGGCAGGAGACCGGGGAGCTGTTTTTT. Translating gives CASRQGQETGELFF.

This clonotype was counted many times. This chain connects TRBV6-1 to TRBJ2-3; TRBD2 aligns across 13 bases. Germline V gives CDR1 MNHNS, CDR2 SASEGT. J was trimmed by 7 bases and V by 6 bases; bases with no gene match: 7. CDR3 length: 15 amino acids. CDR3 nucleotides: TGTGCCAGCAGCCCCGGACTAGCGGGAGCTTATACGCAGTATTTT. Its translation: CASSPGLAGAYTQYF.

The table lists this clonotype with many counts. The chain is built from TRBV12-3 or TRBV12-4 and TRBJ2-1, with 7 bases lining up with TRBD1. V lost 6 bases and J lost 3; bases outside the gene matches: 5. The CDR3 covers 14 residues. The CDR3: CASSEGTVYNEQFF. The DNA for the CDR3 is TGTGCCAGCAGCGAAGGGACAGTCTACAATGAGCAGTTCTTC.

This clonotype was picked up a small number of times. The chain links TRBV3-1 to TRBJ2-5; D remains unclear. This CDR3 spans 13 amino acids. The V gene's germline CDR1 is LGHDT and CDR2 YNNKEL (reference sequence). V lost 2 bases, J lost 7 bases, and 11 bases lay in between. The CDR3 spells CASSQTRLGTQYF. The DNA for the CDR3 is TGTGCCAGCAGCCAAACCAGGTTAGGGACCCAGTACTTC.

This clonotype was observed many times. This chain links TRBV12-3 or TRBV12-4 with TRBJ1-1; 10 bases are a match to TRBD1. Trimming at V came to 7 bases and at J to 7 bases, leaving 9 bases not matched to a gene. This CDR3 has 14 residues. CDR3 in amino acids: CASTTDRGRFEAFF. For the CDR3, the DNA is TGTGCCAGCACCACAGACAGGGGGCGATTTGAAGCTTTCTTT.

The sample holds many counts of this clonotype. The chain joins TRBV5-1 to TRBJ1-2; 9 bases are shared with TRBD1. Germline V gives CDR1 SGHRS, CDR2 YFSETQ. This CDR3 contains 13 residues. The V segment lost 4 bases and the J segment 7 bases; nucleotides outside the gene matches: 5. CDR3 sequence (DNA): TGCGCCAGCAGCGCGGGACAGGGACGTGGCTACACCTTC. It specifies CASSAGQGRGYTF.

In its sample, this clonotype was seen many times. The CDR3 DNA follows: TGTGCCATCAGTGGGACAGGGGAATCCCAAGAGACCCAGTACTTC. It codes for CAISGTGESQETQYF. The rearrangement uses TRBV10-3 and TRBJ2-5, with 9 bases aligning to TRBD1. Germline CDR1 reads ENHRY; CDR2 reads SYGVKD. CDR3 size: 15 residues. V was pared by 4 bases and J by 1 base, with 4 bases of the junction left unmatched.

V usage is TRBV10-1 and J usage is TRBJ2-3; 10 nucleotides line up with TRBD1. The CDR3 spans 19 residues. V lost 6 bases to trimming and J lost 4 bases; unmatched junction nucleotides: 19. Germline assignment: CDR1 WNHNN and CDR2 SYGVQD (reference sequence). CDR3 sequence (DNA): TGCGCCAGCAGCCCGGGACAGGGGTTGCGAGCGGGAGAGCCAGATACGCAGTATTTT. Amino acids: CASSPGQGLRAGEPDTQYF.

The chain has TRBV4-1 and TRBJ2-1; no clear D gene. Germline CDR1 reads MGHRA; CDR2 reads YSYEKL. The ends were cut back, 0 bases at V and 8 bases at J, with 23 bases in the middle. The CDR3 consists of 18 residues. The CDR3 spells CASSQDLTLGQGVDEQFF. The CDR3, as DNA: TGCGCCAGCAGCCAAGATTTGACTCTCGGCCAAGGAGTCGATGAGCAGTTCTTC.

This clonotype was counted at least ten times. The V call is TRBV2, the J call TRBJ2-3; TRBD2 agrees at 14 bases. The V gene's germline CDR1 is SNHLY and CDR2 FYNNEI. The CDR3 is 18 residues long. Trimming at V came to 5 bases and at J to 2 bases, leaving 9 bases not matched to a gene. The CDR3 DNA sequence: TGTGCCAGCAGTAGACTAGCGGGAGGGCCTCGGGACACAGATACGCAGTATTTT. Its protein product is CASSRLAGGPRDTDTQYF.

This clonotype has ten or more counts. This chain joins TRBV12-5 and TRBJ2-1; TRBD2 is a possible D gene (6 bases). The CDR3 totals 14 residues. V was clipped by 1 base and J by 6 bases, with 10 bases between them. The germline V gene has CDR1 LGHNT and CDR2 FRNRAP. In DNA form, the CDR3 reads TGTGCTAGTGGTTTGGCTAGGGAGGCCAATGAGCAGTTCTTC. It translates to CASGLAREANEQFF. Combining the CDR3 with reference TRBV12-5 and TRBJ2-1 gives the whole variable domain DARVTQTPRHKVTEMGQEVTMRCQPILGHNTVFWYRQTMMQGLELLAYFRNRAPLDDSGMPKDRFSAEMPDATLATLKIQPSEPRDSAVYFCASGLAREANEQFFGPGTRLTVL.

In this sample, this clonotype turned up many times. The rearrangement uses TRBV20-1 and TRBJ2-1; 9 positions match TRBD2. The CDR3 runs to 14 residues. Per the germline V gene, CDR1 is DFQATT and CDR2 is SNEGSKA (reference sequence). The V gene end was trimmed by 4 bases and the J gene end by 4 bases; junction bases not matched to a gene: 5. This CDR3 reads CSANLAGPYNEQFF. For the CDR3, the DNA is TGCAGTGCTAATCTAGCGGGGCCGTACAATGAGCAGTTCTTC.

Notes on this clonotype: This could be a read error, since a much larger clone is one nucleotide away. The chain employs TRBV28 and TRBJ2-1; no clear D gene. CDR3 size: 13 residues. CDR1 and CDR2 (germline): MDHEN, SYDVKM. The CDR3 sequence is CASSFWGGNERFF. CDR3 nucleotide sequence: TGTGCCAGCAGTTTCTGGGGTGGCAATGAGCGGTTCTTC.

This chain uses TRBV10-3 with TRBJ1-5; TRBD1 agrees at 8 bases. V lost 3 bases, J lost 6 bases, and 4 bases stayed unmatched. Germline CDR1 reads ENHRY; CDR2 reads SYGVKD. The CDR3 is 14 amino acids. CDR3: CAISDRTGIQPQHF. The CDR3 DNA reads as TGTGCCATCAGTGACCGGACAGGGATTCAGCCCCAGCATTTT.

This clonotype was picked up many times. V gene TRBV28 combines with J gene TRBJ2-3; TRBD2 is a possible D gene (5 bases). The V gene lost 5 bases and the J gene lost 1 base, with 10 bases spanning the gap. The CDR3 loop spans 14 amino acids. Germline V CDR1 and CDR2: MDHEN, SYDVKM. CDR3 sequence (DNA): TGTGCCAGCAGTGAGGACGGGGGCACAGATACGCAGTATTTT. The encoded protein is CASSEDGGTDTQYF.

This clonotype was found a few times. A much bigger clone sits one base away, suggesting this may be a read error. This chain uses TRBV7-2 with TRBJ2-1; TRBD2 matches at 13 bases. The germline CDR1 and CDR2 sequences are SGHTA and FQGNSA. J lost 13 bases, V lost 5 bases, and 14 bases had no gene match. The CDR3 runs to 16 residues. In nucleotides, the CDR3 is TGTGCCAGCAGCCCCCAGGGACTAGCGGGACGGGAGACCCAGTTCTTC. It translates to CASSPQGLAGRETQFF.

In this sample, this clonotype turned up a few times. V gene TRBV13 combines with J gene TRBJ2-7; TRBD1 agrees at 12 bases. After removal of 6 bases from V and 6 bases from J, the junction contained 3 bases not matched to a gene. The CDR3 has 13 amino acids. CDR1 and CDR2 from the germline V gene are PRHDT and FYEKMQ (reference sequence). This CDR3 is CASRGQGAGEQYF. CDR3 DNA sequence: TGTGCCAGCAGGGGACAGGGGGCTGGCGAGCAGTACTTC.

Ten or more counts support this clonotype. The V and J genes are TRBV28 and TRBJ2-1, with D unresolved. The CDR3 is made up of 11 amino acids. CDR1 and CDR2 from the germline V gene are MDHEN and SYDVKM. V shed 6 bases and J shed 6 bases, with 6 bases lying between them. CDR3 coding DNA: TGTGCCAGCAGCGGCACCAATGAGCAGTTCTTC. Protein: CASSGTNEQFF.

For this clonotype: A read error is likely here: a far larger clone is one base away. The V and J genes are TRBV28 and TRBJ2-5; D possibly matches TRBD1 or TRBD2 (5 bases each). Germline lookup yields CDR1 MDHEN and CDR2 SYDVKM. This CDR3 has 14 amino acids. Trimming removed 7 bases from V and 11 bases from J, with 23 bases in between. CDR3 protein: CASNPLGVRNEQYF. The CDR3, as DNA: TGTGCCAGCAACCCACTGGGGGTACGCAATGAGCAGTACTTC. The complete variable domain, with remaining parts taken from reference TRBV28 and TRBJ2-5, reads DVKVTQSSRYLVKRTGEKVFLECVQDMDHENMFWYRQDPGLGLRLIYFSYDVKMKEKGDIPEGYSVSREKKERFSLILESASTNQTSMYLCASNPLGVRNEQYFGPGTRLLVL.

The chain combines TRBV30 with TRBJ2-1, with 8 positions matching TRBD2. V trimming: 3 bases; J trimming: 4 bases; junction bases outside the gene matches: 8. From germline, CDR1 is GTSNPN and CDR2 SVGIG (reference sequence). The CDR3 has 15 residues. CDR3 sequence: CAWSELGLEYNEQFF. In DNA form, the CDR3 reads TGTGCCTGGAGCGAGCTGGGACTAGAGTACAATGAGCAGTTCTTC.

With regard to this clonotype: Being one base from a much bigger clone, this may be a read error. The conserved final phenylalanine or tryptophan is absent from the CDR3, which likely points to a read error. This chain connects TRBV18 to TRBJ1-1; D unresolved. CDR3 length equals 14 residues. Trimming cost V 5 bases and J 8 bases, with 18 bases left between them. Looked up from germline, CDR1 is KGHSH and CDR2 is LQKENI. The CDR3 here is CASSSLDAAQEAFL. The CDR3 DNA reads TGTGCCAGCTCATCCTTGGACGCCGCGCAGGAAGCTTTCCTT.

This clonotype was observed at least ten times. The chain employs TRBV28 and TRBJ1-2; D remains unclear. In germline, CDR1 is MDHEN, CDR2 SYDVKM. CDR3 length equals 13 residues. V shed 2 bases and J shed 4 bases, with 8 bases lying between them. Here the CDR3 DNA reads TGTGCCAGCAGTTTACGGCAGACCTATGGCTACACCTTC. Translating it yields CASSLRQTYGYTF.

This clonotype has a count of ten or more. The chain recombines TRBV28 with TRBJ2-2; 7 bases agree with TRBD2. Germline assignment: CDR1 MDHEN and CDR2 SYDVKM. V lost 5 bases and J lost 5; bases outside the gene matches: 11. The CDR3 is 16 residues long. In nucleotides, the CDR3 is TGTGCCAGCAGTCAAACGACAAGGCGGGGGACCGGGGAGCTGTTTTTT. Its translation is CASSQTTRRGTGELFF.

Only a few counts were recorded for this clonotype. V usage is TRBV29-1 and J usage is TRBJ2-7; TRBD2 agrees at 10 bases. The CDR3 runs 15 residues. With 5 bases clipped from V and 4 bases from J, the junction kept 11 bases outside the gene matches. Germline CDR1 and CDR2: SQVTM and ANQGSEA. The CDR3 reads CSVLGSGRTIYEQYF. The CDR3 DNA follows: TGCAGCGTTCTAGGTAGCGGGAGGACTATTTACGAGCAGTACTTC.

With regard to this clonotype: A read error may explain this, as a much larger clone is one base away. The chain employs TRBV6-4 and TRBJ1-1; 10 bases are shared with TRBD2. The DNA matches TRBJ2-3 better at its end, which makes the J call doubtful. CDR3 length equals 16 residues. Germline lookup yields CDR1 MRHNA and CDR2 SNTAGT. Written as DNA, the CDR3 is TGTGCCAGCGGTGACTCGGCTAGCGGGAGCGGGGATACGCAGTATTTT. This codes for CASGDSASGSGDTQYF.

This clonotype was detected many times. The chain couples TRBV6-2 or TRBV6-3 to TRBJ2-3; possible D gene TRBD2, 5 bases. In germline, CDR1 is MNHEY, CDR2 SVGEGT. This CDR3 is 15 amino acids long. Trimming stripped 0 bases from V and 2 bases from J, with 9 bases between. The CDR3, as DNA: TGTGCCAGCAGTTACTCAGAGGGCACCACAGATACGCAGTATTTT. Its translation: CASSYSEGTTDTQYF.

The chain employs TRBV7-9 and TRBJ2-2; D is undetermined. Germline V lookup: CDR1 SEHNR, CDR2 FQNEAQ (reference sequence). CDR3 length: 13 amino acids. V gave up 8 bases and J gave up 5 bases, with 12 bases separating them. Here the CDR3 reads CASSPLGTGELFF. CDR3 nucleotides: TGTGCCAGCTCCCCTTTGGGGACCGGGGAGCTGTTTTTT.